This entry concerns a single T cell receptor (beta chain). The entry originates in a study of cytomegalovirus exposure and HLA in healthy donors. A multiplex PCR was run with 60 Vbeta primers and 13 Jbeta primers. Some clones are missing from TCRdb's copy, which holds only in-frame ones; the method was immunoSEQ multiplex PCR. The sample records approximately 140,000 clones, 65% to 90% being singletons. Germline V lookup: CDR1 SGHRS, CDR2 YFSETQ. The CDR3 runs to 16 residues. V was shortened by 2 bases and J by 2 bases, with 17 bases between the two germline ends. The clonotype comes from a man aged 18 to 29 in good health and CMV-seronegative. The chain carries TRBV5-1 and TRBJ2-7; tentatively, D is TRBD1 (6 bases). The sequenced sample was PBMCs. The DNA for the CDR3 is TGCGCCAGCAGCTTCGACAGGACACGGCGTACCTACGAGCAGTACTTC. Its protein product is CASSFDRTRRTYEQYF.